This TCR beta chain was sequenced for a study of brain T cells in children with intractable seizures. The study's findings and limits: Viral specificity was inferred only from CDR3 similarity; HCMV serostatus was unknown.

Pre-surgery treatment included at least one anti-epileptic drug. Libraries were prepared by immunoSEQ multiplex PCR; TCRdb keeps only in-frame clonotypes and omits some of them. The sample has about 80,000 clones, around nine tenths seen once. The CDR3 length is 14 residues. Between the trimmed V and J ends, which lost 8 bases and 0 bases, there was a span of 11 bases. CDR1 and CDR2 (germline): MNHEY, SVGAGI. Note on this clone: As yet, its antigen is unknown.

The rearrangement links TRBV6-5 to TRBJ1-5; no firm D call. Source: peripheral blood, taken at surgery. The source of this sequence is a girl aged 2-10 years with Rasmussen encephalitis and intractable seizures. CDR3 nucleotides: TGTGCCAGCGGTATAGATTATAGCAATCAGCCCCAGCATTTT. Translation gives CASGIDYSNQPQHF.